The T cell receptor (beta chain) described here comes from a study of blood T cell repertoires in COVID-19. On the study more broadly: The study drew acute and convalescent COVID-19 samples from the United States, Italy and Spain.

Germline values: CDR1 MNHNY, CDR2 SVGAGI (reference sequence). The CDR3 totals 13 residues. V lost 7 bases and J lost 7, with 13 bases in between. How the authors handled the data: Amplified reference gene primers provided the basis for estimating nucleated cell counts. Using immunoSEQ multiplex PCR, the repertoire was profiled, and TCRdb retains in-frame clones only, with some absent. Clonal size and the V and J genes are those of that table, whereas D and trimming came from the DNA. Here the sample spans 100,000 or so clones, approximately 78% being singletons. The clonotype comes from a woman older than 75 with acute or convalescent COVID-19. Specimen: peripheral blood. The chain uses TRBV6-6 and TRBJ2-2; possible D gene TRBD1, 6 bases. CDR3 DNA sequence: TGTGCCAGCAATAACAGGGCCGGCGGGGAGCTGTTTTTT. Encoded protein: CASNNRAGGELFF.